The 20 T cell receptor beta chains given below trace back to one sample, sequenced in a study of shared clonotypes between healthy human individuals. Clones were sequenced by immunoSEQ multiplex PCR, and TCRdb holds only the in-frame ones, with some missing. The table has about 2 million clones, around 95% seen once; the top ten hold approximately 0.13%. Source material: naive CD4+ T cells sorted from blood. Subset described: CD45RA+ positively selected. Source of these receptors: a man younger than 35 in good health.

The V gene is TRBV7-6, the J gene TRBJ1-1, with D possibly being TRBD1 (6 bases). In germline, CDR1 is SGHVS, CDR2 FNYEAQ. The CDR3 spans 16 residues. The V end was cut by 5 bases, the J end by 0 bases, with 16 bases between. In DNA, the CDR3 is TGTGCCAGCAGCGATGGAGGGGGTGGATTGAACACTGAAGCTTTCTTT. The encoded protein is CASSDGGGGLNTEAFF.

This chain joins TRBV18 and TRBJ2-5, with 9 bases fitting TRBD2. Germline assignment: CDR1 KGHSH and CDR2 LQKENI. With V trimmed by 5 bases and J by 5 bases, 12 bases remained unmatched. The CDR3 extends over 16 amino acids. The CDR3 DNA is TGTGCCAGCTCATCGCTTAGCGGGAGAGGGGATGAGACCCAGTACTTC. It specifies CASSSLSGRGDETQYF.

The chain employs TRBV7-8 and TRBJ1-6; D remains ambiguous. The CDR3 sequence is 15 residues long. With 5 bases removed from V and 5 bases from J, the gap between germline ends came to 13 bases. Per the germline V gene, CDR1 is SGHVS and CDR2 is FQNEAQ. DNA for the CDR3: TGTGCCAGCAGCCTCGTTTTGCGGGATAATTCACCCCTCCACTTT. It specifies CASSLVLRDNSPLHF.

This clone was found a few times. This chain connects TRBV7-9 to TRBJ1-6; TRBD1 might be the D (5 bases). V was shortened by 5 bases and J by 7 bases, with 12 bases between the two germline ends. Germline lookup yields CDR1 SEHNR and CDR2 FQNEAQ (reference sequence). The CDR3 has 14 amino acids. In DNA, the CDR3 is TGTGCCAGCAGCCGCCAGGGCACCAATTCACCCCTCCACTTT. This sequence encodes CASSRQGTNSPLHF.

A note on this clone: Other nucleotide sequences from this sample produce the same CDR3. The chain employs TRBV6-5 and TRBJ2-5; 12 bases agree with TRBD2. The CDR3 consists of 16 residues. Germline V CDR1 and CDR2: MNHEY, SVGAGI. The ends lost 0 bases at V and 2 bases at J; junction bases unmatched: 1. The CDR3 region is CASSYSLAGGQETQYF. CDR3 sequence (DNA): TGTGCCAGCAGTTACTCACTAGCGGGGGGACAAGAGACCCAGTACTTC.

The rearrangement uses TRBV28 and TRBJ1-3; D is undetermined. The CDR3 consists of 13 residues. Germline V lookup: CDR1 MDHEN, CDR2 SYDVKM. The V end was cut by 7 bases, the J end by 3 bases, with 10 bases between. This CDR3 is CASIAGIGNTIYF. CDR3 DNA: TGTGCCAGCATAGCTGGGATTGGAAACACCATATATTTT.

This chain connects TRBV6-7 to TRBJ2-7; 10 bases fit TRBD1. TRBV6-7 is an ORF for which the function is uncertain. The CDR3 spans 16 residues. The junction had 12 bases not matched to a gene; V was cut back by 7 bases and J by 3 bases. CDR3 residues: CASIPDPGQGGYEQYF. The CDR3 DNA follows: TGTGCCAGCATTCCCGATCCAGGACAGGGGGGCTACGAGCAGTACTTC.

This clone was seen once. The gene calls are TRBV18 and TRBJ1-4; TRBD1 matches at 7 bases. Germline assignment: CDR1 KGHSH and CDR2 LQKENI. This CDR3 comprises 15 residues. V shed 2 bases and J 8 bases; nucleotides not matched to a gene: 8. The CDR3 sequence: CASSPSQTGSEKLFF. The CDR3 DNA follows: TGTGCCAGCTCACCATCTCAGACAGGGTCCGAAAAACTGTTTTTT. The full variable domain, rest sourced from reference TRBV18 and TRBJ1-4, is NAGVMQNPRHLVRRRGQEARLRCSPMKGHSHVYWYRQLPEEGLKFMVYLQKENIIDESGMPKERFSAEFPKEGPSILRIQQVVRGDSAAYFCASSPSQTGSEKLFFGSGTQLSVL.

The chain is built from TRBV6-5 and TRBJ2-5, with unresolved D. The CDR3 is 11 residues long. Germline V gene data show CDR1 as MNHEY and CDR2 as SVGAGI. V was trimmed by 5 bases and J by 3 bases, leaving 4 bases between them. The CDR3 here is CASSHEETQYF. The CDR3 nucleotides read TGTGCCAGCAGTCATGAAGAGACCCAGTACTTC.

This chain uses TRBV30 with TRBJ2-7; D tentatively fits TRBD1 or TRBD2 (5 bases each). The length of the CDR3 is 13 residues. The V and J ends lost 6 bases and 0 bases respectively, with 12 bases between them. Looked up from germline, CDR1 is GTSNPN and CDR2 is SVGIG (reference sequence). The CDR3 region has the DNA TGTGCCTGCCTGGGGGTAAGCTCCTACGAGCAGTACTTC. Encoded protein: CACLGVSSYEQYF.

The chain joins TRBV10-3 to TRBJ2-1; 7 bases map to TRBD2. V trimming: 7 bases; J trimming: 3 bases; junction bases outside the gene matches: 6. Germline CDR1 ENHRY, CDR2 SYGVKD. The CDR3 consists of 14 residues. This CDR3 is CAITATSVYNEQFF. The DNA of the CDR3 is TGTGCCATCACAGCAACTAGCGTCTACAATGAGCAGTTCTTC.

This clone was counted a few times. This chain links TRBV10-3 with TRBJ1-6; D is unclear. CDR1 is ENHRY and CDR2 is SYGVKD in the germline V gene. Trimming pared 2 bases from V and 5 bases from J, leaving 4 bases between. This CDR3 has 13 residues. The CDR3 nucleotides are TGTGCCATCAGTGAGGGGAATAATTCACCCCTCCACTTT. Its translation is CAISEGNNSPLHF.

In DNA form, the CDR3 reads TGCGCCAGCAGTTGGGACAGGGGAACCCAATACAATCAGCCCCAGCATTTT. Residues: CASSWDRGTQYNQPQHF. The V and J genes are TRBV10-2 and TRBJ1-5; 10 nucleotides align to TRBD1. The V gene's germline CDR1 is WSHSY and CDR2 SAAADI. The V segment lost 5 bases and the J segment 3 bases; nucleotides outside the gene matches: 10. This CDR3 has 17 residues.

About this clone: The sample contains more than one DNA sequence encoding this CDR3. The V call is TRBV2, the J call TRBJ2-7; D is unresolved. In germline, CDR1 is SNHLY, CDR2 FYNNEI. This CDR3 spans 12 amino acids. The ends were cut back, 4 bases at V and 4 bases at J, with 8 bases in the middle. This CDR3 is CASSVLGYEQYF. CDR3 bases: TGTGCCAGCAGTGTGTTGGGGTACGAGCAGTACTTC.

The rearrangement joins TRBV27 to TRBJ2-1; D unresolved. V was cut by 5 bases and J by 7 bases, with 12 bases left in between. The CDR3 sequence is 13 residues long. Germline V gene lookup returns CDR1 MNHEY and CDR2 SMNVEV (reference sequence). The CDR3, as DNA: TGTGCCAGCAGTCCCCAATTGGCGAATGAGCAGTTCTTC. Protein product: CASSPQLANEQFF.

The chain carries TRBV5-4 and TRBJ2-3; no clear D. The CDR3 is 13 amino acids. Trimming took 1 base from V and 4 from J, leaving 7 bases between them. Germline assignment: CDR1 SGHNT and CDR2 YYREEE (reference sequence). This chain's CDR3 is CASSLFGADTQYF. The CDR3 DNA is TGTGCCAGCAGCTTGTTTGGCGCAGATACGCAGTATTTT.

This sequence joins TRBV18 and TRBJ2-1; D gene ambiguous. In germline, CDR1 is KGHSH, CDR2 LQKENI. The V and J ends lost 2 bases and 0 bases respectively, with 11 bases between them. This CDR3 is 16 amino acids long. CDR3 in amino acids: CASSPILASSYNEQFF. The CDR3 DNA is TGTGCCAGCTCACCAATCTTGGCCAGCTCCTACAATGAGCAGTTCTTC.

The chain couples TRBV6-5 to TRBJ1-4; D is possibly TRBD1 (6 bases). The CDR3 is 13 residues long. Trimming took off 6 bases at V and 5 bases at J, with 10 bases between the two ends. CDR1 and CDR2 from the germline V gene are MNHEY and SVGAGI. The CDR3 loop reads CASRDSVNEKLFF. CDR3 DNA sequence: TGTGCCAGCAGGGACAGTGTAAATGAAAAACTGTTTTTT.

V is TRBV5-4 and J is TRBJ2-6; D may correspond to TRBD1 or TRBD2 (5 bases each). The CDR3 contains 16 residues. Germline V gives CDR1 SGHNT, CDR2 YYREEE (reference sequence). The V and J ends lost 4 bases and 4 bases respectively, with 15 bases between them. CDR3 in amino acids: CASSNRGVPGANVLTF. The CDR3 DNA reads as TGTGCCAGCAGCAACCGAGGGGTTCCAGGGGCCAACGTCCTGACTTTC.

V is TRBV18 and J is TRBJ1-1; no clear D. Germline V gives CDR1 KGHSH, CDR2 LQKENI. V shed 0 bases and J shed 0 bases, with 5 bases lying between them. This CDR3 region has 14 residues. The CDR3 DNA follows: TGTGCCAGCTCACCACCAGCCATGAACACTGAAGCTTTCTTT. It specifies CASSPPAMNTEAFF.